The 23 T cell receptor beta chains given below trace back to one sample, sequenced in a study of blood T cell repertoires in COVID-19. Profiled with immunoSEQ multiplex PCR; TCRdb holds only in-frame clones, not every one. This sample has 110,000 to 150,000 clones, with roughly three quarters found just once. Sequencing was performed on peripheral blood. The source of these receptors is a man in his fifties or sixties with active or convalescent COVID-19.

This sequence joins TRBV7-6 and TRBJ2-3; D unresolved. The CDR3 totals 15 residues. Germline-derived CDR1 and CDR2 are SGHVS and FNYEAQ. Trimming stripped 2 bases from V and 2 bases from J, with 11 bases between. The CDR3 region is CASSLRGGATDTQYF. The CDR3 bases are TGTGCCAGCAGCTTACGTGGCGGAGCCACAGATACGCAGTATTTT.

The rearrangement links TRBV5-1 to TRBJ1-2; D is unresolved. Trimming stripped 0 bases from V and 0 bases from J, with 3 bases between. The CDR3 runs to 13 residues. Germline lookup yields CDR1 SGHRS and CDR2 YFSETQ. This CDR3 reads CASSLDTNYGYTF. CDR3 DNA: TGCGCCAGCAGCTTGGATACTAACTATGGCTACACCTTC.

This clone was seen only once. The chain couples TRBV28 to TRBJ2-5; 7 bases agree with TRBD2. Germline V lookup: CDR1 MDHEN, CDR2 SYDVKM. Trimming at V came to 6 bases and at J to 7 bases, leaving 8 bases not matched to a gene. The CDR3 totals 13 residues. The CDR3 region has the DNA TGTGCCAGCAGGCGAAGCGGGGCAGGGACCCAGTACTTC. It yields the protein CASRRSGAGTQYF.

This clone has just a few counts. This chain uses TRBV6-2 or TRBV6-3 with TRBJ2-7, with 11 nucleotides matching TRBD2. The germline CDR1 and CDR2 sequences are MNHEY and SVGEGT. V trimming: 4 bases; J trimming: 3 bases; junction bases outside the gene matches: 5. The length of the CDR3 is 15 residues. In DNA form, the CDR3 reads TGTGCCAGCAGTTCCACGACTAGCGGGGTCTACGAGCAGTACTTC. Residues: CASSSTTSGVYEQYF.

V and J are TRBV25-1 and TRBJ2-3, with TRBD2 matching over 9 bases. The V segment lost 0 bases and the J segment 4 bases; nucleotides outside the gene matches: 8. This CDR3 has 17 amino acids. In germline, CDR1 is MGHDK, CDR2 SYGVNS. The CDR3 is CASSEYQGTSNADTQYF. For the CDR3, the DNA is TGTGCCAGCAGTGAATATCAGGGGACTAGCAATGCAGATACGCAGTATTTT.

This chain joins TRBV27 and TRBJ2-6, with TRBD1 matching over 7 bases. The CDR3 has 18 amino acids. Germline loops: CDR1 MNHEY, CDR2 SMNVEV (reference sequence). V was clipped by 3 bases and J by 1 base; unmatched bases: 9. The CDR3 DNA sequence: TGTGCCAGCAGTTTTAGGCGACAGGGAAGGTCTGGGGCCAACGTCCTGACTTTC. As protein: CASSFRRQGRSGANVLTF.

V usage is TRBV10-3 and J usage is TRBJ1-2; 7 bases agree with TRBD1. The germline gives CDR1 ENHRY, CDR2 SYGVKD. V dropped 7 bases and J dropped 2; count of bases not matched to a gene: 4. The length of the CDR3 is 13 residues. For the CDR3, the DNA is TGTGCCATCACTCCGGGACAGAACTATGGCTACACCTTC. It encodes CAITPGQNYGYTF.

The chain joins TRBV4-2 to TRBJ2-2; 11 nucleotides match TRBD2. The V and J ends lost 0 bases and 1 base, in that order; junction bases with no gene match: 1. The germline CDR1 and CDR2 sequences are LGHNA and YNFKEQ. The CDR3 contains 17 residues. The CDR3 DNA reads as TGTGCCAGCAGCCAAGATGGACTAGCGGGGAACACCGGGGAGCTGTTTTTT. Amino acid sequence: CASSQDGLAGNTGELFF.

This clone was found once. This chain joins TRBV6-5 and TRBJ2-7, with a possible D match to TRBD2 (6 bases). Germline lookup yields CDR1 MNHEY and CDR2 SVGAGI. Trimming cost V 7 bases and J 7 bases, with 17 bases left between them. The CDR3 sequence is 13 residues long. CDR3 nucleotides: TGTGCCAGCACCCCCCGTGGGGGGATGGAGCAGTACTTC. It specifies CASTPRGGMEQYF.

The V call is TRBV9, the J call TRBJ2-1, with a possible D match to TRBD2 (6 bases). The length of the CDR3 is 16 residues. V shed 0 bases and J shed 4 bases, with 14 bases lying between them. The germline CDR1 and CDR2 sequences are SGDLS and YYNGEE. CDR3 nucleotide sequence: TGTGCCAGCAGCGTAGAGGCTAGCGCGCAGTACAATGAGCAGTTCTTC. This gives the protein CASSVEASAQYNEQFF.

The chain has TRBV19 and TRBJ1-5; 12 nucleotides agree with TRBD1. CDR3 size: 16 residues. Unmatched junction bases numbered 5, after V lost 3 bases and J lost 5 bases. Germline V gene sequence: CDR1 LNHDA, CDR2 SQIVND (reference sequence). The CDR3 DNA follows: TGTGCCAGTAGTATTACCGGGACAGGGGGCTATCAGCCCCAGCATTTT. Protein sequence: CASSITGTGGYQPQHF.

This sequence joins TRBV2 and TRBJ2-2, with TRBD1 identical over 9 bases. J was trimmed by 3 bases and V by 7 bases; bases with no gene match: 9. Germline values: CDR1 SNHLY, CDR2 FYNNEI. The CDR3 is made up of 16 amino acids. CDR3 DNA: TGTGCCAGCACCGAGGGACAGGGAGGCCACACCGGGGAGCTGTTTTTT. This codes for CASTEGQGGHTGELFF. Full variable domain (remainder filled in from reference TRBV2 and TRBJ2-2): EPEVTQTPSHQVTQMGQEVILRCVPISNHLYFYWYRQILGQKVEFLVSFYNNEISEKSEIFDDQFSVERPDGSNFTLKIRSTKLEDSAMYFCASTEGQGGHTGELFFGEGSRLTVL.

V and J are TRBV7-7 and TRBJ2-7; 9 bases fit TRBD1. Per germline, CDR1 SSHAT and CDR2 FNYEAQ (reference sequence). The CDR3 runs 15 residues. V lost 4 bases to trimming and J lost 0 bases; unmatched junction nucleotides: 4. CDR3: CASSWGQGPSYEQYF. DNA of the CDR3: TGTGCCAGCAGCTGGGGACAGGGCCCCTCCTACGAGCAGTACTTC.

The V and J genes are TRBV10-3 and TRBJ2-1; 8 bases map to TRBD2. Germline V lookup: CDR1 ENHRY, CDR2 SYGVKD. CDR3 length equals 15 residues. V trimming: 3 bases; J trimming: 7 bases; junction bases outside the gene matches: 8. The chain's CDR3 is CAISERAGGLNEQFF. CDR3 nucleotides: TGTGCCATCAGTGAACGGGCGGGAGGTCTTAATGAGCAGTTCTTC.

This clone has a handful of counts. V usage is TRBV5-1 and J usage is TRBJ2-7, with TRBD2 matching 7 bases. The V gene end was trimmed by 0 bases and the J gene end by 5 bases; junction bases not matched to a gene: 5. In germline, CDR1 is SGHRS, CDR2 YFSETQ. This CDR3 contains 14 residues. The CDR3 nucleotides read TGCGCCAGCAGCTTGGCCGGAAGCGGGAACGAGCAGTACTTC. It translates to CASSLAGSGNEQYF. Complete variable domain (other parts from reference TRBV5-1 and TRBJ2-7): KAGVTQTPRYLIKTRGQQVTLSCSPISGHRSVSWYQQTPGQGLQFLFEYFSETQRNKGNFPGRFSGRQFSNSRSEMNVSTLELGDSALYLCASSLAGSGNEQYFGPGTRLTVT.

This chain uses TRBV30 with TRBJ2-7; no definite D call. Germline V gene data show CDR1 as GTSNPN and CDR2 as SVGIG (reference sequence). Trimming left V 4 bases short and J 5 bases short, with 15 bases between. CDR3 length equals 13 residues. CDR3 loop: CAWTGQSSDEQYF. As DNA, the CDR3 is TGTGCCTGGACCGGCCAGTCCAGCGACGAGCAGTACTTC.

The rearrangement links TRBV11-2 to TRBJ2-7; TRBD1 aligns across 8 bases. Germline V CDR1 and CDR2: SGHAT, FQNNGV. This CDR3 has 15 amino acids. V was pared by 5 bases and J by 0 bases, with 6 bases of the junction left unmatched. Here the CDR3 reads CASSPNRGSSYEQYF. The CDR3 DNA follows: TGTGCCAGCAGCCCTAACAGGGGGAGCTCCTACGAGCAGTACTTC.

J is TRBJ2-1 and V is TRBV19, with 7 bases that match TRBD1. J was trimmed by 4 bases and V by 6 bases; bases with no gene match: 6. This CDR3 contains 14 residues. The germline V gene encodes CDR1 LNHDA and CDR2 SQIVND (reference sequence). The CDR3 bases are TGTGCCAGTAGACGAGGGGGCGTTTACAATGAGCAGTTCTTC. It specifies CASRRGGVYNEQFF.

The rearrangement joins TRBV4-1 to TRBJ1-5; D gene ambiguous. The CDR3 covers 12 residues. Germline CDR1 and CDR2: MGHRA and YSYEKL. Trimming took 3 bases from V and 4 from J, leaving 4 bases between them. The chain's CDR3 is CASSHLNQPQHF. The CDR3 region has the DNA TGCGCCAGCAGCCATCTAAATCAGCCCCAGCATTTT.

The chain joins TRBV3-1 (or the pseudogene TRBV3-2) to TRBJ2-5; TRBD2 matches 9 bases. The CDR3 has 16 residues. Trimming cost V 3 bases and J 5 bases; bases outside gene matches: 10. The germline gives CDR1 LGHDT, CDR2 YNNKEL (reference sequence). CDR3 protein: CASSHQEQREVETQYF. CDR3 coding DNA: TGTGCCAGCAGCCATCAAGAGCAGCGGGAGGTTGAGACCCAGTACTTC.

The gene calls are TRBV28 and TRBJ1-2; a possible D gene is TRBD1 (6 bases). Trimming stripped 5 bases from V and 6 bases from J, with 19 bases between. Germline CDR1 is MDHEN and CDR2 is SYDVKM. This CDR3 contains 15 residues. Here the CDR3 DNA reads TGTGCCAGCAGTCTTAGACAGGACGCAGAGGATGGCTACACCTTC. Translation gives CASSLRQDAEDGYTF.

There are a few counts of this clone. This chain links TRBV5-5 with TRBJ2-7, with 8 bases identical to TRBD1. Germline lookup yields CDR1 SGHKS and CDR2 YYEKEE (reference sequence). J lost 1 base, V lost 5 bases, and 2 bases had no gene match. This CDR3 has 13 amino acids. The CDR3 DNA is TGTGCCAGCAGAGGGGACAGGTCCTACGAGCAGTACTTC. Amino acid sequence: CASRGDRSYEQYF.

With regard to this clone: Other DNA sequences in this sample translate to the same CDR3. This chain uses TRBV7-3 with TRBJ2-3, with 11 bases matching TRBD2. The length of the CDR3 is 15 residues. In germline, CDR1 is SGHTA, CDR2 FQGTGA. The V segment lost 5 bases and the J segment 4 bases; nucleotides outside the gene matches: 5. CDR3 coding DNA: TGTGCCAGCAGCCGTAGCGGGAGGGCCGCAGATACGCAGTATTTT. It codes for CASSRSGRAADTQYF.